The rows below give T cell receptor beta chains drawn from one sample of a study of T cell responses to AZD1222 COVID-19 vaccine. Repertoires were generated with immunoSEQ multiplex PCR, while TCRdb's copy carries only in-frame clones and drops some. This table has some 85,000 clones, around 90% appearing once. Source: peripheral blood, taken on day 0 of AZD1222 vaccination. The receptors here all came from an adult in good health. The CDR3 runs from the conserved cysteine through the conserved F or W. Fields, in order: V gene, clone size, J gene, D gene, CDR3 protein, CDR3 DNA. A D gene is named only where the DNA matches it firmly. Where a row states a size, it is once, few, many or the class of an expanded clone; other rows omit it.

TRBV3-1/TRBV3-2	NA	TRBJ2-1	NA	CASSQAVPANSYNEQFF	TGTGCCAGCAGCCAAGCAGTTCCGGCGAACTCCTACAATGAGCAGTTCTTC
TRBV3-1/TRBV3-2	NA	TRBJ1-2	NA	CASSRWTRTRDYGYTF	TGTGCCAGCAGCCGTTGGACCAGAACTCGCGACTATGGCTACACCTTC
TRBV9	NA	TRBJ2-3	NA	CASSWNPGGENTQYF	TGTGCCAGCAGCTGGAATCCCGGAGGGGAAAATACGCAGTATTTT
TRBV6-5	NA	TRBJ2-7	NA	CASRLQGIGYEQYF	TGTGCCAGCAGGCTACAGGGTATCGGCTACGAGCAGTACTTC
TRBV28	NA	TRBJ1-5	NA	CASSLWGKPQHF	TGTGCCAGCAGTTTGTGGGGGAAGCCCCAGCATTTT
TRBV10-1	once	TRBJ2-5	TRBD1	CASSSGQGLTQYF	TGCGCCAGCAGCTCGGGACAGGGGTTGACCCAGTACTTC
TRBV6-5	NA	TRBJ2-2	NA	CASAAALTGGRELFF	TGTGCCAGCGCGGCGGCCCTTACCGGGGGGCGGGAGCTGTTTTTT
TRBV3-1/TRBV3-2	NA	TRBJ2-1	NA	CASSHVPGGTVDFSSYNEQFF	TGTGCCAGCAGCCATGTTCCGGGGGGGACAGTTGATTTTAGCTCCTACAATGAGCAGTTCTTC
TRBV19	once	TRBJ2-1	TRBD1	CASSAYRGSNEQFF	TGTGCCAGTAGTGCCTACAGGGGAAGCAATGAGCAGTTCTTC
TRBV11-3	once	TRBJ1-2	TRBD1	CASSSTGEGGTF	TGTGCCAGCAGCTCGACAGGGGAAGGAGGCACCTTC